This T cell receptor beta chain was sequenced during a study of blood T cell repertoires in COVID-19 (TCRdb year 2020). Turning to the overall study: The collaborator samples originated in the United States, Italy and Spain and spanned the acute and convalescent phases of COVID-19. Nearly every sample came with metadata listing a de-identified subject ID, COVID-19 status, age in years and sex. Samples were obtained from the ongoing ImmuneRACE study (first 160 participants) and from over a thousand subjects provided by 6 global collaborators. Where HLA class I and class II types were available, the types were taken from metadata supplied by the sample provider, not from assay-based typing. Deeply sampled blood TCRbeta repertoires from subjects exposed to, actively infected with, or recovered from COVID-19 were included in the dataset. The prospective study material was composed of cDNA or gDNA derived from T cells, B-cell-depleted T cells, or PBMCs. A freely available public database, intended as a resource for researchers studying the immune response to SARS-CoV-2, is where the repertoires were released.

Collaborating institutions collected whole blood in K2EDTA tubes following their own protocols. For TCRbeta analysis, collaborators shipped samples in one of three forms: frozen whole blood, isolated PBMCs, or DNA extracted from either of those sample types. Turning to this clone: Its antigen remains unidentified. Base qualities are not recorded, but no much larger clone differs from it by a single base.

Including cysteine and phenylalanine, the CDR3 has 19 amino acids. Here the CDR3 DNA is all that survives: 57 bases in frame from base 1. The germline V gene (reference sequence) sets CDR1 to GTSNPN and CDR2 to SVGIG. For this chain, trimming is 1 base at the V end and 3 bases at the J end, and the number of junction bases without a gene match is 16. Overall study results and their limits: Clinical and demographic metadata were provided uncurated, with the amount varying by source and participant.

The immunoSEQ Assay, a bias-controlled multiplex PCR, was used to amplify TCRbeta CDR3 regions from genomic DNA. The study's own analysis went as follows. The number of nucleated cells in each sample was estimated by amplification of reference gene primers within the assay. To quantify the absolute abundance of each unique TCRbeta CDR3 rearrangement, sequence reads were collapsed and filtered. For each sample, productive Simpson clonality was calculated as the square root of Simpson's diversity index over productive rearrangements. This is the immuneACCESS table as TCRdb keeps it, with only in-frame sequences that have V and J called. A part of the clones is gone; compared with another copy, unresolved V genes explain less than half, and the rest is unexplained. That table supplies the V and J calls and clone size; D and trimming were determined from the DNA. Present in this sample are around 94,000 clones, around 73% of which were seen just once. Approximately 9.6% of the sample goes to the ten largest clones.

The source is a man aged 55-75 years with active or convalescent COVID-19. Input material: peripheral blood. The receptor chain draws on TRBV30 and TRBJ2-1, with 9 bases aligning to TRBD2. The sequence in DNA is TGTGCCTGGAGTGAACAAGTAGCGGGAGCGCGGGGTCTCTACAATGAGCAGTTCTTC. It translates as CAWSEQVAGARGLYNEQFF.